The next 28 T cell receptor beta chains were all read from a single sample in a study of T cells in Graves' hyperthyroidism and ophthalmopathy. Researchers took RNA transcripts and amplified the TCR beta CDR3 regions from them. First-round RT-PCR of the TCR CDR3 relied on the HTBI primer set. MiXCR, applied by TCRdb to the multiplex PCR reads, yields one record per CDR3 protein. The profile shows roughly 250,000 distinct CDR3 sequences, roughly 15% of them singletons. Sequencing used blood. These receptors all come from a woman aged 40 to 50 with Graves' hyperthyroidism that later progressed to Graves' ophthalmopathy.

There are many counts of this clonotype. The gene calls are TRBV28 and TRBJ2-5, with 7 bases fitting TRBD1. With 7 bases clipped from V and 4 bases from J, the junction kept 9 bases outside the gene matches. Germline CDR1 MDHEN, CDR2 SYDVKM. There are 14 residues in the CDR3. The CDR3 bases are TGTGCCAGCAACCAGGGGACAGAGGTAGAGACCCAGTACTTC. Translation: CASNQGTEVETQYF.

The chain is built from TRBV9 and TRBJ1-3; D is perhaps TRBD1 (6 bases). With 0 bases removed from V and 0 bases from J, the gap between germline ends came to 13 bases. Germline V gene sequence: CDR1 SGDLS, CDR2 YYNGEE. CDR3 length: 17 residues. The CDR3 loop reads CASSVGAGEDSGNTIYF. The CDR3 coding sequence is TGTGCCAGCAGCGTAGGAGCAGGGGAAGACTCTGGAAACACCATATATTTT.

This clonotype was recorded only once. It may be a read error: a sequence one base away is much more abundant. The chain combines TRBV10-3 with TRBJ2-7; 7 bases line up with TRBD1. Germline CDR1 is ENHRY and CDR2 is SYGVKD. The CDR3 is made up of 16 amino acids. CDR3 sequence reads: CAISESTGPLSYEQCF. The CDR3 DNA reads TGTGCCATCAGTGAGTCGACAGGGCCTCTTTCCTACGAGCAGTGCTTC.

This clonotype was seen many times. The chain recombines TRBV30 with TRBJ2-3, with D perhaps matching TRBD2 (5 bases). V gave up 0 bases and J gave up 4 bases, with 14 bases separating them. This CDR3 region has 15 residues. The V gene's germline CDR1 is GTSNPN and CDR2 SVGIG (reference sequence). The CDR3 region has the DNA TGTGCCTGGAGTGTAGCGGCCTCTGGGGCAGATACGCAGTATTTT. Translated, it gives CAWSVAASGADTQYF.

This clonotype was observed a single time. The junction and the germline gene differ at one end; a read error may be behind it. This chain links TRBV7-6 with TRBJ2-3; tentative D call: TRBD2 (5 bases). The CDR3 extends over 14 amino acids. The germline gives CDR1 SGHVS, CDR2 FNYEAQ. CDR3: CASGSTTHTDAQYF. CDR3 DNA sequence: TGTGCCAGCGGCTCGACTACGCACACAGATGCGCAGTATTTT.

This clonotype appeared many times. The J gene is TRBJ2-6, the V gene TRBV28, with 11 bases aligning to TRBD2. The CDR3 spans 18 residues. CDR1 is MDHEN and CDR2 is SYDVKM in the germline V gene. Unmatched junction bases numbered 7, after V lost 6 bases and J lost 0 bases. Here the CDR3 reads CASRTTSGGISGANVLTF. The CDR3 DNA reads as TGTGCCAGCAGGACCACTAGCGGGGGTATCTCTGGGGCCAACGTCCTGACTTTC.

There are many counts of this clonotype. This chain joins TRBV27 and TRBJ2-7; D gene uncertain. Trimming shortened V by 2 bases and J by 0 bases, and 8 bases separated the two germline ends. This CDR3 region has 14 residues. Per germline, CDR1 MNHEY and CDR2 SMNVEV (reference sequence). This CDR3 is CASSLTASSYEQYF. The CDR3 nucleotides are TGTGCCAGCAGTTTAACAGCGAGCTCCTACGAGCAGTACTTC.

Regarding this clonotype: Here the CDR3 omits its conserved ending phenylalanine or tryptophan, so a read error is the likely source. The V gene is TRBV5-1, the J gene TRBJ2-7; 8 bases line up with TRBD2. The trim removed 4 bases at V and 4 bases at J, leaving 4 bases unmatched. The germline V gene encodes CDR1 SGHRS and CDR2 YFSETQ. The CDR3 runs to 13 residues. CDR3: CASSVPGGYEQYS. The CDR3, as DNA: TGCGCCAGCAGCGTGCCGGGAGGGTACGAGCAGTACTCC.

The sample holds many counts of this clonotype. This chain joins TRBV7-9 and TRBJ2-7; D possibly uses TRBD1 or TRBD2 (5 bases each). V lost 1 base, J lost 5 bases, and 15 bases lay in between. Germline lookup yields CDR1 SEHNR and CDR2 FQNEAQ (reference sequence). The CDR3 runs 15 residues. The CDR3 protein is CASSLVPALGDEQYF. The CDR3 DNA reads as TGTGCCAGCAGCTTAGTTCCAGCGTTGGGGGACGAGCAGTACTTC.

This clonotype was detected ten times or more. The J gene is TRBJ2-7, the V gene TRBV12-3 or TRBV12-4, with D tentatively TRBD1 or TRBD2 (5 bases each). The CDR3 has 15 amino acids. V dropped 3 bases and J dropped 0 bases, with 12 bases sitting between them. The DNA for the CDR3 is TGTGCCAGCAGTTTCCGGGACCGGAGCTCCTACGAGCAGTACTTC. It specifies CASSFRDRSSYEQYF.

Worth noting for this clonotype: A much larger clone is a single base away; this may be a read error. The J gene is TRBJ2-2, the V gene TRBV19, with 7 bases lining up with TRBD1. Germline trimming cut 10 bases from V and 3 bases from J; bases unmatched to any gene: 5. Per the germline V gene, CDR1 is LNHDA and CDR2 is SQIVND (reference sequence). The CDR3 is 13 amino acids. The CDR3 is CAIRQGYTGELFF. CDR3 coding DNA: TGTGCCATCCGACAGGGCTACACCGGGGAGCTGTTTTTT. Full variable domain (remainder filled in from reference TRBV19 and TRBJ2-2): DGGITQSPKYLFRKEGQNVTLSCEQNLNHDAMYWYRQDPGQGLRLIYYSQIVNDFQKGDIAEGYSVSREKKESFPLTVTSAQKNPTAFYLCAIRQGYTGELFFGEGSRLTVL.

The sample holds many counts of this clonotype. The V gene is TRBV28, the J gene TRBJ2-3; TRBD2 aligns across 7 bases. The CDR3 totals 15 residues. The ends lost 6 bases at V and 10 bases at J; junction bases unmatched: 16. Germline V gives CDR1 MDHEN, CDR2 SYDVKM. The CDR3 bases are TGTGCCAGCAGCGGTAGGGAGGGGCCCGGATCAGCGCAGTATTTT. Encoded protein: CASSGREGPGSAQYF.

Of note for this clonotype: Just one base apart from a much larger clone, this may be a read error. DNA for the CDR3: TGCGTCAGCAGCCAGGGACTAGCTGCCGTTGGGTTAGATACGCAGTATTTT. Encoded protein: CVSSQGLAAVGLDTQYF. The rearrangement joins TRBV5-1 to TRBJ2-3; 9 bases agree with TRBD2. Germline V lookup: CDR1 SGHRS, CDR2 YFSETQ. This CDR3 spans 17 amino acids.

The CDR3 reads CASSLYREGFF. As DNA, the CDR3 is TGTGCCAGCAGCTTATACAGGGAGGGGTTCTTC. The genes are TRBV7-9 and TRBJ2-1; weak D call: TRBD2 (7 bases). Germline assignment: CDR1 SEHNR and CDR2 FQNEAQ (reference sequence). CDR3 size: 11 residues. V was shortened by 2 bases and J by 15 bases, with 11 bases between the two germline ends.

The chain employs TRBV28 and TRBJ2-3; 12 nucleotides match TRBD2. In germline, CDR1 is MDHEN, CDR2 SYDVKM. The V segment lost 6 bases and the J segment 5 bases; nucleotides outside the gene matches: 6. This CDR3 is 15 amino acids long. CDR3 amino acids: CASSLTSGGRDTQYF. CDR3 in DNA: TGTGCCAGCAGCCTGACTAGCGGGGGAAGAGATACGCAGTATTTT.

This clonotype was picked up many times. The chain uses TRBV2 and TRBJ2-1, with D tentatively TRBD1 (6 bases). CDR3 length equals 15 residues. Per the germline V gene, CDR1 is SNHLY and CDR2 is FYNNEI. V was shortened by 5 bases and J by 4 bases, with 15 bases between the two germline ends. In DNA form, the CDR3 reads TGTGCCAGCAGTACAGAAAAACAGGGTTACAATGAGCAGTTCTTC. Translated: CASSTEKQGYNEQFF.

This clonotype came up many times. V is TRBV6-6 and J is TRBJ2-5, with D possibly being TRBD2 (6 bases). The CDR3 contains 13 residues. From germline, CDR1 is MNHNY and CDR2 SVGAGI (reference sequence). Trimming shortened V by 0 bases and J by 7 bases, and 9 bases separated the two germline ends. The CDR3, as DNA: TGTGCCAGCAGTTACTCGATGGGGGGGACCCAGTACTTC. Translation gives CASSYSMGGTQYF.

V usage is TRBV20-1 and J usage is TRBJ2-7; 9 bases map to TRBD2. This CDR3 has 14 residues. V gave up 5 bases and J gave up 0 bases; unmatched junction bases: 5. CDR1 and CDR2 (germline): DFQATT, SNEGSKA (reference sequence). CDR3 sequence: CSAVTSGRSYEQYF. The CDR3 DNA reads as TGCAGTGCTGTAACTAGCGGGCGCTCCTACGAGCAGTACTTC.

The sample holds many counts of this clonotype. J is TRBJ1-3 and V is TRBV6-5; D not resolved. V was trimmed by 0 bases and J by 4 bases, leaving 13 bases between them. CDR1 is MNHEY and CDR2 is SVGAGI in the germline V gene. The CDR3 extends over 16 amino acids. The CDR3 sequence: CASSYSNPSGGNTIYF. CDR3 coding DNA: TGTGCCAGCAGTTACTCGAACCCTTCGGGAGGAAACACCATATATTTT.

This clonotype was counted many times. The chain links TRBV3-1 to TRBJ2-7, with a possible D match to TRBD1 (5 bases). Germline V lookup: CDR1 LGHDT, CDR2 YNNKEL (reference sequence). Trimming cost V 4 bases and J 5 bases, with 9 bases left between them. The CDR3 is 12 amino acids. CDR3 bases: TGTGCCAGCAGCCGGACAAACCACGAGCAGTACTTC. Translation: CASSRTNHEQYF.

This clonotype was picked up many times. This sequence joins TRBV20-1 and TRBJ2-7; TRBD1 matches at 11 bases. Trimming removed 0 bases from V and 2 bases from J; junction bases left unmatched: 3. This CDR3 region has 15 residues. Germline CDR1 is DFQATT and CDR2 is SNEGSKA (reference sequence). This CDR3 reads CSARDLGQGAYEQYF. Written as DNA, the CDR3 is TGCAGTGCTAGAGATCTGGGACAGGGGGCCTACGAGCAGTACTTC.

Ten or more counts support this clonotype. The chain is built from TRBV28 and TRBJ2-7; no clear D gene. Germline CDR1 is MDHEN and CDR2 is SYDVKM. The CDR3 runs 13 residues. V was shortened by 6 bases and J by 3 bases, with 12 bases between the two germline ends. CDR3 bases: TGTGCCAGCAGGCCGCATGGATTCTACGAGCAGTACTTC. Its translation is CASRPHGFYEQYF.

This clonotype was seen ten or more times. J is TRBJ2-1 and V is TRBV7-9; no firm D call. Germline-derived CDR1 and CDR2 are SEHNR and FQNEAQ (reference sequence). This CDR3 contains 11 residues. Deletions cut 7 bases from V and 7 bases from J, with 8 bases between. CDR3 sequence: CASTRPNEQFF. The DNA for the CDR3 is TGTGCCAGCACCCGACCGAATGAGCAGTTCTTC.

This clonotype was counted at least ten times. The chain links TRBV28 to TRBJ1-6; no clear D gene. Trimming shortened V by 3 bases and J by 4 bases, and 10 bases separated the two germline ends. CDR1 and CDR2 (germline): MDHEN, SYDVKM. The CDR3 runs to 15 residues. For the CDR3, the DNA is TGTGCCAGCAGTTTCCCTACGTTATATAATTCACCCCTCCACTTT. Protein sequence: CASSFPTLYNSPLHF.

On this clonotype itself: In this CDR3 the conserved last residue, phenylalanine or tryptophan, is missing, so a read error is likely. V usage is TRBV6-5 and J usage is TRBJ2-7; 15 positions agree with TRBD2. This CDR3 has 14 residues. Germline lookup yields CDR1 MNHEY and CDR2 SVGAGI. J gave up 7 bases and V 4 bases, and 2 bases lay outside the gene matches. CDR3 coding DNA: TGTGCCAGCAGTTCAGGGACTAGCGGGAGGGAGCAGTACCTC. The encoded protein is CASSSGTSGREQYL.

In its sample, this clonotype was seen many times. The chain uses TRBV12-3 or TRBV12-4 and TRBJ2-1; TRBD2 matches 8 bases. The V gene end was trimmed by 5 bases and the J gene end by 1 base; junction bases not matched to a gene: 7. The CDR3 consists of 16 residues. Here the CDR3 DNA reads TGTGCCAGCAGTCGGTCAGCGGGAGTGTCCTACAATGAGCAGTTCTTC. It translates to CASSRSAGVSYNEQFF.

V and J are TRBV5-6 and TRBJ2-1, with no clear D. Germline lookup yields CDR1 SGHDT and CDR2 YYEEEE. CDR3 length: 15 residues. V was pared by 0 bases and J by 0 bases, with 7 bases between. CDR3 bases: TGTGCCAGCAGCTTGGGAAGGATCTCCTACAATGAGCAGTTCTTC. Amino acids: CASSLGRISYNEQFF.

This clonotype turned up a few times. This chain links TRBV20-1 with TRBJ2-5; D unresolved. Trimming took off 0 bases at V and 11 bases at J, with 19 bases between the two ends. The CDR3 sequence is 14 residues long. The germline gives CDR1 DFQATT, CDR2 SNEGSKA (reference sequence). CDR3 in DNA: TGCAGTGCTAGAGAGGCCGGAATCCCCCGCACACAGTACTTC. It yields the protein CSAREAGIPRTQYF.